One sample yielded the 29 T cell receptor beta chains listed below, sequenced in a study of T cells in Graves' hyperthyroidism and ophthalmopathy. TCR beta CDR3 region amplification was performed from RNA transcripts. Researchers ran a first-round RT-PCR on the TCR CDR3 using the HTBI primer set. One entry per CDR3 protein, called by TCRdb with MiXCR from the multiplex PCR reads. Among 330,000 or so distinct CDR3 sequences listed, around 18% were seen once. The sample consisted of blood. The receptors were sampled from a woman aged 40 to 55 with Graves' ophthalmopathy.

This clonotype was recorded many times. This sequence joins TRBV15 and TRBJ1-2; D is possibly TRBD1 (5 bases). V lost 2 bases and J 5 bases, leaving 24 bases between the germline ends. From germline, CDR1 is LNHNV and CDR2 YYDKDF (reference sequence). This CDR3 region has 18 residues. For the CDR3, the DNA is TGTGCCACCAGCAGAAACCCGCCGACAGTCCTCCTGGGGTATGGCTACACCTTC. Its protein is CATSRNPPTVLLGYGYTF.

This clonotype was counted ten times or more. The J gene is TRBJ2-7, the V gene TRBV19; no clear D gene. CDR3 length: 13 amino acids. Trimming left V 0 bases short and J 3 bases short, with 6 bases between. Germline V CDR1 and CDR2: LNHDA, SQIVND (reference sequence). DNA of the CDR3: TGTGCCAGTAGTATAGAGCGAGGCTACGAGCAGTACTTC. As protein: CASSIERGYEQYF. The full variable domain, completed using reference TRBV19 and TRBJ2-7, is DGGITQSPKYLFRKEGQNVTLSCEQNLNHDAMYWYRQDPGQGLRLIYYSQIVNDFQKGDIAEGYSVSREKKESFPLTVTSAQKNPTAFYLCASSIERGYEQYFGPGTRLTVT.

This clonotype was recorded at least ten times. The chain uses TRBV20-1 and TRBJ2-7; D unclear. The CDR3 spans 13 residues. Deletions cut 5 bases from V and 9 bases from J, with 20 bases between. Looked up from germline, CDR1 is DFQATT and CDR2 is SNEGSKA (reference sequence). The CDR3 reads CSAPLYSDRGQYF. Written as DNA, the CDR3 is TGCAGTGCTCCCCTCTATAGTGATCGCGGGCAGTACTTC.

Concerning this clonotype itself: A junction boundary mismatches the germline segment, possibly from a read error. The chain combines TRBV12-3 or TRBV12-4 with TRBJ2-5, with 7 bases matching TRBD1. The CDR3 has 14 amino acids. This CDR3 is CASRLTGADETQYF. The DNA of the CDR3 is TGTGCCAGCAGGCTTACAGGGGCGGACGAGACTCAGTACTTC.

This clonotype was seen repeatedly, ten times or more. This sequence joins TRBV27 and TRBJ2-5; 12 positions agree with TRBD2. The CDR3 is made up of 16 amino acids. With 6 bases clipped from V and 5 bases from J, the junction kept 10 bases outside the gene matches. Germline V gives CDR1 MNHEY, CDR2 SMNVEV (reference sequence). The CDR3 sequence is CASRPTSGRIWETQYF. As DNA, the CDR3 is TGTGCCAGCAGGCCGACTAGCGGGAGAATCTGGGAGACCCAGTACTTC.

This clonotype was found many times. This chain links TRBV2 with TRBJ1-2, with D uncertain. V was trimmed by 9 bases and J by 8 bases, leaving 13 bases between them. CDR3 length: 11 amino acids. Germline assignment: CDR1 SNHLY and CDR2 FYNNEI. CDR3 DNA: TGTGCCAGTACCTTTGGATGGGGCTACACCTTC. Its protein is CASTFGWGYTF.

This clonotype was seen more than once but under ten times. This chain joins TRBV9 and TRBJ2-7; 11 nucleotides match TRBD2. The CDR3 extends over 18 amino acids. CDR1 is SGDLS and CDR2 is YYNGEE in the germline V gene. V lost 0 bases, J lost 3 bases, and 11 bases stayed unmatched. This chain's CDR3 is CASSVAMETSGNYYEQYF. Here the CDR3 DNA reads TGTGCCAGCAGCGTAGCAATGGAGACTAGCGGGAACTACTACGAGCAGTACTTC.

This clonotype occurred many times. The rearrangement uses TRBV6-1 and TRBJ2-7; D might be TRBD1 or TRBD2, each matching 5 bases. The CDR3 consists of 15 residues. Looked up from germline, CDR1 is MNHNS and CDR2 is SASEGT. V was shortened by 4 bases and J by 0 bases, with 13 bases between the two germline ends. CDR3 amino acids: CASSAGRLSSYEQYF. CDR3 coding DNA: TGTGCCAGCAGTGCGGGACGTCTGAGCTCCTACGAGCAGTACTTC.

This clonotype was observed a handful of times. This chain joins TRBV30 and TRBJ2-6, with a weak D call TRBD2 (5 bases). The CDR3 consists of 15 residues. The V gene lost 4 bases and the J gene lost 0 bases, with 10 bases spanning the gap. Per germline, CDR1 GTSNPN and CDR2 SVGIG (reference sequence). The CDR3 coding sequence is TGTGCCTGGACTGAGGGTAGCTCTGGGGCCAACGTCCTGACTTTC. It translates to CAWTEGSSGANVLTF.

This clonotype has ten or more counts. V gene TRBV7-9 combines with J gene TRBJ2-2, with D unclear. The CDR3 length is 15 residues. Germline assignment: CDR1 SEHNR and CDR2 FQNEAQ (reference sequence). Trimming stripped 2 bases from V and 2 bases from J, with 9 bases between. The CDR3 loop reads CASSLLRLNTGELFF. The CDR3 DNA is TGTGCCAGCAGCTTATTGCGGCTTAACACCGGGGAGCTGTTTTTT.

This clonotype was seen many times. This rearrangement joins TRBV6-2 or TRBV6-3 to TRBJ2-7; D tentatively fits TRBD1 or TRBD2 (7 bases each). The CDR3 has 15 residues. The germline gives CDR1 MNHEY, CDR2 SVGEGT. V lost 5 bases and J 3 bases, leaving 17 bases between the germline ends. The CDR3 region has the DNA TGTGCCAGCAGTCCAAGATTCAGGGGGGGCTACGAGCAGTACTTC. It yields the protein CASSPRFRGGYEQYF.

This clonotype came up many times. This chain connects TRBV5-1 to TRBJ2-5; 7 nucleotides line up with TRBD1. Germline V gene sequence: CDR1 SGHRS, CDR2 YFSETQ. With 4 bases clipped from V and 3 bases from J, the junction kept 9 bases outside the gene matches. This CDR3 spans 15 amino acids. CDR3 in amino acids: CASSGSGTAKETQYF. CDR3 in DNA: TGCGCCAGCAGCGGGTCCGGGACAGCGAAAGAGACCCAGTACTTC. Looking up the rest from reference TRBV5-1 and TRBJ2-5 gives the full variable domain: KAGVTQTPRYLIKTRGQQVTLSCSPISGHRSVSWYQQTPGQGLQFLFEYFSETQRNKGNFPGRFSGRQFSNSRSEMNVSTLELGDSALYLCASSGSGTAKETQYFGPGTRLLVL.

This clonotype appeared many times. The chain carries TRBV12-3 or TRBV12-4 and TRBJ1-5, with D maybe TRBD1 (6 bases). This CDR3 spans 15 amino acids. Trimming pared 4 bases from V and 5 bases from J, leaving 15 bases between. In DNA form, the CDR3 reads TGTGCCAGCAGTTCGCTACAGGGAAACCATCAGCCCCAGCATTTT. This codes for CASSSLQGNHQPQHF.

The table lists this clonotype with many counts. This chain uses TRBV30 with TRBJ1-1; maybe TRBD1 (5 bases). Looked up from germline, CDR1 is GTSNPN and CDR2 is SVGIG (reference sequence). V was trimmed by 7 bases and J by 0 bases, leaving 12 bases between them. This CDR3 region has 13 residues. The CDR3 spells CALMGQMNTEAFF. The CDR3 DNA follows: TGTGCCTTGATGGGGCAGATGAACACTGAAGCTTTCTTT.

The chain carries TRBV28 and TRBJ2-2, with TRBD2 identical over 9 bases. This CDR3 comprises 16 residues. Germline V lookup: CDR1 MDHEN, CDR2 SYDVKM. The V segment lost 7 bases and the J segment 4 bases; nucleotides outside the gene matches: 10. This CDR3 reads CASTLRAGGITGELFF. CDR3 in DNA: TGTGCCAGCACCCTTCGAGCGGGAGGTATCACCGGGGAGCTGTTTTTT.

In its sample, this clonotype was seen many times. V and J are TRBV7-8 and TRBJ2-4; D gene unclear. CDR1 is SGHVS and CDR2 is FQNEAQ in the germline V gene. The CDR3 is made up of 17 amino acids. The V end was cut by 2 bases, the J end by 0 bases, with 14 bases between. The CDR3 loop reads CASSLLGQQLAKNIQYF. CDR3 sequence (DNA): TGTGCCAGCAGCTTATTAGGCCAGCAACTAGCCAAAAACATTCAGTACTTC. The full variable domain, with the rest looked up from reference TRBV7-8 and TRBJ2-4, is GAGVSQSPRYKVAKRGQDVALRCDPISGHVSLFWYQQALGQGPEFLTYFQNEAQLDKSGLPSDRFFAERPEGSVSTLKIQRTQQEDSAVYLCASSLLGQQLAKNIQYFGAGTRLSVL.

The CDR3 DNA sequence: TGCAGTGCTAGAGGTGTGGGGAGAGAGCAGTACTTC. This sequence encodes CSARGVGREQYF. V usage is TRBV20-1 and J usage is TRBJ2-7; a weak D match, TRBD2 (5 bases). CDR1 DFQATT and CDR2 SNEGSKA come from the germline V gene (reference sequence). CDR3 size: 12 residues. V lost 1 base, J lost 7 bases, and 11 bases lay in between.

In its sample, this clonotype was seen many times. V gene TRBV5-1 combines with J gene TRBJ1-5, with a possible D match to TRBD1 (6 bases). The CDR3 consists of 14 residues. V was cut by 0 bases and J by 6 bases, with 10 bases left in between. The V gene's germline CDR1 is SGHRS and CDR2 YFSETQ. The CDR3 nucleotides read TGCGCCAGCAGCTTGGGGGGGCTGGCTCAGCCCCAGCATTTT. This codes for CASSLGGLAQPQHF.

There are many counts of this clonotype. The J gene is TRBJ2-7, the V gene TRBV11-2, with D perhaps TRBD2 (7 bases). Germline assignment: CDR1 SGHAT and CDR2 FQNNGV. V shed 6 bases and J shed 2 bases, with 11 bases lying between them. This CDR3 comprises 13 residues. The CDR3 bases are TGTGCCAGCAGTTGGGGGGGGCCCTACGAGCAGTACTTC. Protein product: CASSWGGPYEQYF.

This clonotype was detected many times. The chain is built from TRBV18 and TRBJ1-1; D not resolved. Germline loops: CDR1 KGHSH, CDR2 LQKENI. With 3 bases removed from V and 8 bases from J, the gap between germline ends came to 16 bases. This CDR3 region has 14 residues. This CDR3 reads CASSPARLTGEAFF. DNA of the CDR3: TGTGCCAGCTCACCGGCCAGACTAACCGGGGAAGCTTTCTTT.

This clonotype was detected a few times. The rearrangement uses TRBV6-2 or TRBV6-3 and TRBJ2-7; 8 bases match TRBD1. V shed 2 bases and J 5 bases; nucleotides not matched to a gene: 8. Per germline, CDR1 MNHEY and CDR2 SVGEGT. This CDR3 contains 15 residues. CDR3 residues: CASSYGQGRLNEQYF. In nucleotides, the CDR3 is TGTGCCAGCAGTTACGGACAGGGTCGACTGAACGAGCAGTACTTC.

This clonotype came up many times. This chain links TRBV6-1 with TRBJ1-6; perhaps TRBD1 as D (5 bases). From germline, CDR1 is MNHNS and CDR2 SASEGT. The CDR3 is 15 amino acids. V was pared by 8 bases and J by 6 bases, with 17 bases between. In nucleotides, the CDR3 is TGTGCCAGCGAGGGGATGGTATCGGGTAATTCACCCCTCCACTTT. It specifies CASEGMVSGNSPLHF.

This clonotype was picked up many times. V usage is TRBV6-1 and J usage is TRBJ1-2; no definite D call. Germline loops: CDR1 MNHNS, CDR2 SASEGT. The CDR3 totals 10 residues. V was pared by 10 bases and J by 7 bases, with 10 bases between. Here the CDR3 DNA reads TGTGCCATCGGGGTTCTTGGCTACACCTTC. Translating it yields CAIGVLGYTF.

This clonotype was counted at least ten times. V is TRBV6-2 or TRBV6-3 and J is TRBJ2-1; D is unresolved. Germline CDR1 and CDR2: MNHEY and SVGEGT. Trimming cost V 6 bases and J 2 bases, with 5 bases left between them. The CDR3 covers 12 residues. CDR3 sequence reads: CASSYTYNEQFF. The CDR3 DNA follows: TGTGCCAGCAGCTATACCTACAATGAGCAGTTCTTC.

J is TRBJ2-7 and V is TRBV6-5, with a weak D call TRBD2 (6 bases). The CDR3 consists of 15 residues. Germline V CDR1 and CDR2: MNHEY, SVGAGI. Trimming stripped 0 bases from V and 3 bases from J, with 12 bases between. The CDR3 DNA is TGTGCCAGCAGTTACTCGACCGGGACTTACTACGAGCAGTACTTC. It specifies CASSYSTGTYYEQYF.

This clonotype was seen ten or more times. This chain joins TRBV11-2 and TRBJ2-7; 7 positions match TRBD2. The CDR3 sequence is 16 residues long. CDR1 and CDR2 from the germline V gene are SGHAT and FQNNGV. The trim removed 2 bases at V and 0 bases at J, leaving 7 bases unmatched. CDR3 sequence (DNA): TGTGCCAGCAGCTTATTTATCCAGCGGGACTCCTACGAGCAGTACTTC. Translated, it gives CASSLFIQRDSYEQYF.

This clonotype was counted between two and nine times. The V gene is TRBV29-1, the J gene TRBJ1-1, with D perhaps matching TRBD1 (6 bases). The CDR3 extends over 12 amino acids. Trimming took 6 bases from V and 11 from J, leaving 19 bases between them. The germline CDR1 and CDR2 sequences are SQVTM and ANQGSEA. This CDR3 is CSVDPGGPGAFF. The DNA of the CDR3 is TGCAGCGTCGACCCGGGGGGCCCAGGGGCTTTCTTT. Full variable domain (remainder filled in from reference TRBV29-1 and TRBJ1-1): SAVISQKPSRDICQRGTSLTIQCQVDSQVTMMFWYRQQPGQSLTLIATANQGSEATYESGFVIDKFPISRPNLTFSTLTVSNMSPEDSSIYLCSVDPGGPGAFFGQGTRLTVV.

This clonotype was found many times. This chain connects TRBV30 to TRBJ1-3, with D possibly being TRBD1 (6 bases). V was pared by 3 bases and J by 1 base, with 7 bases between. This CDR3 contains 13 residues. CDR1 is GTSNPN, CDR2 SVGIG, per germline (reference sequence). In nucleotides, the CDR3 is TGTGCCTGGAGGCAGGGGTCTGGAAACACCATATATTTT. This gives the protein CAWRQGSGNTIYF.

This clonotype was counted ten times or more. The chain employs TRBV19 and TRBJ2-7; D is tentatively TRBD1 or TRBD2 (6 bases each). Germline CDR1 is LNHDA and CDR2 is SQIVND (reference sequence). Between the trimmed V and J ends, which lost 3 bases and 3 bases, there was a span of 9 bases. The CDR3 has 13 amino acids. The CDR3 DNA reads TGTGCCAGTAGTATTCGGGGGCACTACGAGCAGTACTTC. This encodes CASSIRGHYEQYF.